This TCR beta chain was recorded in a study of blood T cell repertoires in COVID-19. Across the whole study: The United States, Italy and Spain supplied acute and convalescent COVID-19 samples.

Sequenced by immunoSEQ multiplex PCR; TCRdb stores in-frame clones only, minus some. The sample has about 200,000 clones; around three quarters are singletons. This clone turned up a few times. The CDR3 has 17 amino acids. Per the germline V gene, CDR1 is SGHTA and CDR2 is FQGTGA. After removal of 6 bases from V and 4 bases from J, the junction contained 11 bases not matched to a gene. This chain uses TRBV7-3 with TRBJ2-1; 11 positions agree with TRBD2. The clonotype comes from a woman in her 70s with acute or convalescent COVID-19. Sequenced: peripheral blood. The CDR3 coding sequence is TGTGCCAGCAGTTCGCGCCCGGGACTAGCGGATTACAATGAGCAGTTCTTC. It codes for CASSSRPGLADYNEQFF. The variable domain in full, completed from reference TRBV7-3 and TRBJ2-1, reads GAGVSQTPSNKVTEKGKYVELRCDPISGHTALYWYRQSLGQGPEFLIYFQGTGAADDSGLPNDRFFAVRPEGSVSTLKIQRTERGDSAVYLCASSSRPGLADYNEQFFGPGTRLTVL.